A single sample gave rise to the 9 T cell receptor beta chains below, sequenced in a study of T-cell memory formation after mild COVID-19. TCRdb reprocessed the 5' RACE reads via MiXCR and lists one record per CDR3 protein. There are roughly 89,000 distinct CDR3 sequences in the sample; about 13% occur only once, and about 29% lies in the top ten. The sequencing input was PBMCs or a T cell subset sorted from them (not recorded which). All receptors come from an adult woman who had mild COVID-19 (a few samples of this study predate the infection). Cell type and time point are not known.

V and J are TRBV12-3 or TRBV12-4 and TRBJ2-3; no definite D call. The CDR3 loop spans 11 amino acids. With 6 bases removed from V and 8 bases from J, the gap between germline ends came to 9 bases. The CDR3, as DNA: TGTGCCAGCAGCCCAACGGGTACGCAGTATTTT. Encoded protein: CASSPTGTQYF.

The sample holds many counts of this clonotype. V is TRBV29-1 and J is TRBJ2-1; D call uncertain. The CDR3 consists of 10 residues. Germline CDR1 reads SQVTM; CDR2 reads ANQGSEA. Trimming took off 7 bases at V and 6 bases at J, with 7 bases between the two ends. As DNA, the CDR3 is TGCAGCGGCTTAGCCAATGAGCAGTTCTTC. Translated, it gives CSGLANEQFF.

This rearrangement joins TRBV20-1 to TRBJ2-3; 9 nucleotides align to TRBD1. The J segment lost 4 bases and the V segment lost 5 bases, leaving 13 bases of the junction unmatched. CDR1 is DFQATT, CDR2 SNEGSKA, per germline (reference sequence). This CDR3 has 16 residues. CDR3 DNA sequence: TGCAGTGCTCGTCCCCCGGGACAGGGTTGGGCAGATACGCAGTATTTT. Translation: CSARPPGQGWADTQYF.

This clonotype has at least ten counts. This chain uses TRBV2 with TRBJ2-3; 7 bases are a match to TRBD2. With 3 bases clipped from V and 14 bases from J, the junction kept 11 bases outside the gene matches. The CDR3 is 13 amino acids. CDR1 is SNHLY, CDR2 FYNNEI, per germline. CDR3: CASSEGNSGLRYF. CDR3 nucleotides: TGTGCCAGCAGTGAGGGGAATAGCGGGTTAAGGTATTTT.

V usage is TRBV7-8 and J usage is TRBJ2-7; 10 nucleotides align to TRBD2. CDR3 length equals 15 residues. Trimming cost V 5 bases and J 1 base; bases outside gene matches: 5. CDR1 is SGHVS and CDR2 is FQNEAQ in the germline V gene. The CDR3 DNA reads TGTGCCAGCAGCCATTTTAGCGGGGGGTCCTACGAGCAGTACTTC. The encoded protein is CASSHFSGGSYEQYF.

This clonotype was observed a few times. The rearrangement joins TRBV15 to TRBJ2-1, with 12 bases matching TRBD2. Unmatched junction bases numbered 1, after V lost 3 bases and J lost 4 bases. Germline V gene lookup returns CDR1 LNHNV and CDR2 YYDKDF (reference sequence). The CDR3 consists of 15 residues. CDR3 loop: CATSSLAGGYNEQFF. The DNA of the CDR3 is TGTGCCACCAGCAGCCTAGCGGGAGGGTACAATGAGCAGTTCTTC.

V gene TRBV7-6 combines with J gene TRBJ2-2; 8 nucleotides match TRBD1. Germline V CDR1 and CDR2: SGHVS, FNYEAQ. This CDR3 spans 17 amino acids. The ends lost 5 bases at V and 4 bases at J; junction bases unmatched: 12. The CDR3 loop reads CASSPLRGQEATGELFF. CDR3 nucleotide sequence: TGTGCCAGCAGCCCCCTGAGGGGACAGGAGGCCACCGGGGAGCTGTTTTTT.

This clonotype has more than one count but fewer than ten. This chain links TRBV5-1 with TRBJ2-1; weak D call: TRBD1 (5 bases). This CDR3 is 12 amino acids long. Deletions cut 0 bases from V and 8 bases from J, with 6 bases between. The germline gives CDR1 SGHRS, CDR2 YFSETQ. Here the CDR3 DNA reads TGCGCCAGCAGCTTGGTAGGGGATGAGCAGTTCTTC. This encodes CASSLVGDEQFF.

This chain joins TRBV11-2 and TRBJ2-3, with D perhaps being TRBD1 or TRBD2 (5 bases each). This CDR3 is built from 15 residues. Germline lookup yields CDR1 SGHAT and CDR2 FQNNGV. Deletions cut 5 bases from V and 2 bases from J, with 14 bases between. CDR3 amino acids: CASSPGPLITDTQYF. CDR3 in DNA: TGTGCCAGCAGCCCGGGACCTCTCATCACAGATACGCAGTATTTT. Full variable domain (missing parts from reference TRBV11-2 and TRBJ2-3): EAGVAQSPRYKIIEKRQSVAFWCNPISGHATLYWYQQILGQGPKLLIQFQNNGVVDDSQLPKDRFSAERLKGVDSTLKIQPAKLEDSAVYLCASSPGPLITDTQYFGPGTRLTVL.